A few counts support the clone carrying this T cell receptor beta chain. Its antigen remains unidentified. The PCR employed 60 Vbeta primers together with 13 Jbeta primers. Sequencing used immunoSEQ multiplex PCR; TCRdb keeps in-frame clones, though not all of them. Of some 66,000 clones listed, 70% to 90% are singletons. This sample stems from a study of cytomegalovirus exposure and HLA in healthy donors. Study-level findings and limits: Altogether, around 160 TCR beta chains were recorded as cytomegalovirus-associated. In a later analysis, specific HLA alleles were associated with over 15,000 TCR beta sequences at a 0.05 false discovery rate. In an earlier analysis, productive rearrangement rates for most beta V segments clustered near 87% or 30%. Association of a missense DCLRE1C variant with TCR beta V- and J-gene trimming was reported in a later analysis.

The ends were cut back, 2 bases at V and 2 bases at J, with 4 bases in the middle. Germline V lookup: CDR1 MNHNS, CDR2 SASEGT. The CDR3 spans 13 residues. The TCR sequence derives from a woman aged 25 to 39 in good health and CMV-seronegative. Material: PBMCs. This rearrangement joins TRBV6-1 to TRBJ1-5; D unclear. CDR3 coding DNA: TGTGCCAGCAGTGAAAGAGGCAATCAGCCCCAGCATTTT. Amino acid sequence: CASSERGNQPQHF.